This T cell receptor beta chain was identified during a study of T cell responses to AZD1222 COVID-19 vaccine. Study observations and caveats: Regions 160-218 and 743-854 dominated among vaccine-associated CD4 TCRs spanning spike.

TCRdb keeps only in-frame clones here, not all; method: immunoSEQ multiplex PCR. The sample lists tens of thousands of clones, around 73% seen once, with roughly 21% in the top ten. The CDR3 consists of 16 residues. Germline-derived CDR1 and CDR2 are GTSNPN and SVGIG (reference sequence). The V gene end was trimmed by 2 bases and the J gene end by 1 base; junction bases not matched to a gene: 5. This clone was seen once. Antigen: not known. V is TRBV30 and J is TRBJ2-6; 7 bases match TRBD2. This receptor was taken from an adult in good health. The input for sequencing was peripheral blood, taken on day 0 of AZD1222 vaccination. As DNA, the CDR3 is TGTGCCTGGAGTAGCGGGATACAATCTGGGGCCAACGTCCTGACTTTC. This codes for CAWSSGIQSGANVLTF.